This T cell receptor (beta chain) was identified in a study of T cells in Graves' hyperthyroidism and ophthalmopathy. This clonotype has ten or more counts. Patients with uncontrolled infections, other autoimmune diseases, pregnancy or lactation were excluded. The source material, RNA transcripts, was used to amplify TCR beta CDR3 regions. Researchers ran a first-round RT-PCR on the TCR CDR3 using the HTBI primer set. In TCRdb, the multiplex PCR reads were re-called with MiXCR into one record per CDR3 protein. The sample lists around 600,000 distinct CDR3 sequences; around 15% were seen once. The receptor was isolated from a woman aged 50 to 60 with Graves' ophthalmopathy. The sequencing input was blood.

DNA for the CDR3: TGTGCCAGCAGTCAATTGTCGGGAAGGAGGGTAAGGTCTGAAGCTTTCTTT. Its translation: CASSQLSGRRVRSEAFF. The chain links TRBV6-2 or TRBV6-3 to TRBJ1-1; no definite D call. CDR3 length equals 17 residues. The V end was cut by 5 bases, the J end by 6 bases, with 25 bases between. Germline values: CDR1 MNHEY, CDR2 SVGEGT.